The clone carrying this T cell receptor beta chain was counted between two and nine times. With a J-beta primer mix and a sample-barcoded 5' primer, a second PCR ran about 7 to 12 cycles. Every cDNA was tagged by a template-switch adaptor with 12 random nucleotides. Using its own MiXCR run on the 5' RACE reads, TCRdb lists one record per CDR3 protein. Here the sample spans fewer than 900,000 distinct CDR3 sequences, about 40% being singletons. The data derive from a study of blood T cells in healthy people across ages. Study details: Capturing about one barcoded beta molecule per two T cells was achieved by template switching.

The germline V and J ends were trimmed by 1 base and 4 bases, with 9 bases remaining between them. Looked up from germline, CDR1 is SGHRS and CDR2 is YFSETQ. The CDR3 extends over 14 amino acids. PBMCs numbering at least 7 million were isolated per sample. Sequenced: blood. This sequence joins TRBV5-1 and TRBJ2-1; D not certain. This sequence originates from a woman aged 60-75 years in good health. The CDR3 reads CASSLSEIYNEQFF. In nucleotides, the CDR3 is TGCGCCAGCAGCTTGTCAGAGATTTACAATGAGCAGTTCTTC.